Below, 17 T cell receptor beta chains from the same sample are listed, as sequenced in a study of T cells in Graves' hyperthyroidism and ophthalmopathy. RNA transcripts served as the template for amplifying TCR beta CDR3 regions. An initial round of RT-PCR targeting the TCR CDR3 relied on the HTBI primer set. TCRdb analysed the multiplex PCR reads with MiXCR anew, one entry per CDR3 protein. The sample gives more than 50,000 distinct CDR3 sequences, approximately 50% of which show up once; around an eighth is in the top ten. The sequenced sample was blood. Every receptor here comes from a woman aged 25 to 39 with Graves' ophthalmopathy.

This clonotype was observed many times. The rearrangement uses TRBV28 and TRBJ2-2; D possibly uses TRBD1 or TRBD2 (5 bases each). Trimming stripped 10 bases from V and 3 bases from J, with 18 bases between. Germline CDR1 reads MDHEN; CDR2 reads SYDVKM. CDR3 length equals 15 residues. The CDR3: CATTPGPTHTGELFF. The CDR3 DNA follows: TGTGCCACCACGCCGGGACCGACGCACACCGGGGAGCTGTTTTTT.

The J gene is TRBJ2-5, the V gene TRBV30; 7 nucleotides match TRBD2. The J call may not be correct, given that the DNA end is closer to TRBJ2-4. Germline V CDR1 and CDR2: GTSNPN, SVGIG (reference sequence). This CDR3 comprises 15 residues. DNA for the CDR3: TGTGCCTGGAGTAATGGCGGGGGAGGTTTGTACATTCAGTACTTC. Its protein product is CAWSNGGGGLYIQYF.

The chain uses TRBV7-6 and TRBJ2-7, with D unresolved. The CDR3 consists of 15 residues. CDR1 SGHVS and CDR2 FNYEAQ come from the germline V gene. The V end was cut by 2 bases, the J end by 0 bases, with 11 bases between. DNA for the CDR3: TGTGCCAGCAGCTTATTGGTCCAGAGCTCCTACGAGCAGTACTTC. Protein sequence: CASSLLVQSSYEQYF.

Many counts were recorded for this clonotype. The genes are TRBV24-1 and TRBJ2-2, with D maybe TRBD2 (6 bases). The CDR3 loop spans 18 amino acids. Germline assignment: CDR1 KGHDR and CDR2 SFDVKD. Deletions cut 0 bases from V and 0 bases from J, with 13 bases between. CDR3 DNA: TGTGCCACCAGTGATTTGAGAGCGGGCAGAACGAACACCGGGGAGCTGTTTTTT. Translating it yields CATSDLRAGRTNTGELFF.

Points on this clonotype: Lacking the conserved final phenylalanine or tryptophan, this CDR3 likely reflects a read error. CDR3 residues: CARSNSGPRDTQYS. CDR3 nucleotides: TGTGCCAGAAGTAATAGCGGACCCAGGGATACGCAGTATTCT. V and J are TRBV19 and TRBJ2-3; TRBD2 is a possible D gene (6 bases). The CDR3 is made up of 14 amino acids. CDR1 LNHDA and CDR2 SQIVND come from the germline V gene (reference sequence).

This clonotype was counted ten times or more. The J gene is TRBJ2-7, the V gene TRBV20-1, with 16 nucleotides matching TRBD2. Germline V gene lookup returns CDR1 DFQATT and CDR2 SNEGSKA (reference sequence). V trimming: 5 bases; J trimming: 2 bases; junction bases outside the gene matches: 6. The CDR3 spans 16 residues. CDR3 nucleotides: TGCAGTGCTCCAATAGGGACTAGCGGGAGGGCCTACGAGCAGTACTTC. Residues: CSAPIGTSGRAYEQYF.

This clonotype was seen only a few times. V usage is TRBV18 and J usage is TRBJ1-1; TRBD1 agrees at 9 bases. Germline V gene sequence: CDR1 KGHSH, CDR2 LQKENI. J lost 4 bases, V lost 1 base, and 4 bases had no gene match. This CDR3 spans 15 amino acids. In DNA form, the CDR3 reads TGTGCCAGCTCACCACAACAGGGGGCCGGCACTGAAGCTTTCTTT. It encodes CASSPQQGAGTEAFF. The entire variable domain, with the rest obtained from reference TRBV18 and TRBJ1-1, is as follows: NAGVMQNPRHLVRRRGQEARLRCSPMKGHSHVYWYRQLPEEGLKFMVYLQKENIIDESGMPKERFSAEFPKEGPSILRIQQVVRGDSAAYFCASSPQQGAGTEAFFGQGTRLTVV.

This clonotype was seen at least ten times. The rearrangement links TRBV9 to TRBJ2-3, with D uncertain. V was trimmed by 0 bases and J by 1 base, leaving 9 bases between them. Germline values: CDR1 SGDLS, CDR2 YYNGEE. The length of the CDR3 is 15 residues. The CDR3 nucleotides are TGTGCCAGCAGCGTAGGCCCTGTAGGCACAGATACGCAGTATTTT. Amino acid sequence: CASSVGPVGTDTQYF.

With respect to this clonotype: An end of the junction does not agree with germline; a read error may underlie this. CDR3 nucleotides: TGCAGTGCGCCCACGACAGGTTTGATGAGCACTGAAGCTTGCTTT. Protein: CSAPTTGLMSTEACF. This chain joins TRBV20-1 and TRBJ1-1; D is perhaps TRBD1 (6 bases). The germline V gene has CDR1 DFQATT and CDR2 SNEGSKA (reference sequence). The CDR3 is made up of 15 amino acids.

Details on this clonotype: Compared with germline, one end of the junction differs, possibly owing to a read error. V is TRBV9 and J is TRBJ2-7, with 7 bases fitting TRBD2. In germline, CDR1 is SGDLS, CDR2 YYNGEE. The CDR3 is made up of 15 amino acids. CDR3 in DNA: TGTGCCAGCAGCGTAGCCAGCGGGACCTCCTACGAACAGTACTTC. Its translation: CASSVASGTSYEQYF.

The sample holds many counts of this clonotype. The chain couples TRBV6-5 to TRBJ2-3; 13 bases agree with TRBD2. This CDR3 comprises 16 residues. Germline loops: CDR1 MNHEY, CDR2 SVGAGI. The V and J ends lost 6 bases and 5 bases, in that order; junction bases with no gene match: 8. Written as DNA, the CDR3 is TGTGCCAGCAGCTCCATACTAGCGGGAGGGCTAGATACGCAGTATTTT. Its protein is CASSSILAGGLDTQYF.

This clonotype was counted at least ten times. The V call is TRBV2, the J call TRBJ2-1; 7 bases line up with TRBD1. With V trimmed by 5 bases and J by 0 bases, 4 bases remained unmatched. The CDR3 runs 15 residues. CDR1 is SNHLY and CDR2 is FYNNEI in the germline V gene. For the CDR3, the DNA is TGTGCCAGCAGTCGTGACAGGGTCTCCTACAATGAGCAGTTCTTC. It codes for CASSRDRVSYNEQFF.

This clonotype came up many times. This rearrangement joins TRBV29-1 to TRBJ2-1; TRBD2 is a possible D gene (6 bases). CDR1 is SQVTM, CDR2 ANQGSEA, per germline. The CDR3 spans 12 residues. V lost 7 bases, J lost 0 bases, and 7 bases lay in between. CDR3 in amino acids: CSAGSSYNEQFF. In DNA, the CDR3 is TGCAGCGCCGGGAGCTCCTACAATGAGCAGTTCTTC.

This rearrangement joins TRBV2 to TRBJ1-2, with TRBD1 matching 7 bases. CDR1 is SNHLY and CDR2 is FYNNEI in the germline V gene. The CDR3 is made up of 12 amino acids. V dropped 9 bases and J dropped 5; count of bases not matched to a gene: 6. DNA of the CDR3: TGTGCCAGGGGACAGAGCCCTTATGGCTACACCTTC. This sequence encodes CARGQSPYGYTF. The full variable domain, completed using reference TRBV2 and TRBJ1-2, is EPEVTQTPSHQVTQMGQEVILRCVPISNHLYFYWYRQILGQKVEFLVSFYNNEISEKSEIFDDQFSVERPDGSNFTLKIRSTKLEDSAMYFCARGQSPYGYTFGSGTRLTVV.

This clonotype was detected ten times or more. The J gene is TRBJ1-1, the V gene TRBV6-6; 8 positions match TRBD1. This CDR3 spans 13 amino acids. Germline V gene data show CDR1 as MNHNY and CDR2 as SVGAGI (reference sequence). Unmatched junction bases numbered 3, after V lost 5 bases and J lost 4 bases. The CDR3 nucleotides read TGTGCCAGCAGTGGACAGGGTCTCACTGAAGCTTTCTTT. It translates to CASSGQGLTEAFF.

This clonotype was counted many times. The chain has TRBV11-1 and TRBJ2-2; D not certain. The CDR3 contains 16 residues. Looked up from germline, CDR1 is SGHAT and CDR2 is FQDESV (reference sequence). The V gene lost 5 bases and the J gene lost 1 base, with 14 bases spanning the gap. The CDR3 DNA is TGTGCCAGCAGCCCGTTGCGAATGGGGAACACCGGGGAGCTGTTTTTT. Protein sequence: CASSPLRMGNTGELFF.

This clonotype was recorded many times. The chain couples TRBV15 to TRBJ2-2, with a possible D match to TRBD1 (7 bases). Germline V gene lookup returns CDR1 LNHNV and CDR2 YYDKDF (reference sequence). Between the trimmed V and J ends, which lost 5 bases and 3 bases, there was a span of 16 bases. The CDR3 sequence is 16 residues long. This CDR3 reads CATSSRDSPHTGELFF. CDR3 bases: TGTGCCACCAGCTCGCGGGACAGTCCTCACACCGGGGAGCTGTTTTTT.